Each of the 10 T cell receptor beta chains below was sequenced from the same sample in a study of siplizumab effects on memory and regulatory T cells. The repertoire was sequenced with immunoSEQ multiplex PCR; TCRdb's copy has only in-frame clones and lacks some. Of 65,000 to 70,000 clones listed, about 90% are singletons. The sequenced material came from Tregs sorted from blood. The receptors shown here come from a human donor in good health.

In DNA, the CDR3 is TGTGCCAGCAACGGGGGGAACACTGAAGCTTTCTTT. It is translated as CASNGGNTEAFF. The V and J genes are TRBV28 and TRBJ1-1, with D possibly matching TRBD1 (5 bases). CDR1 and CDR2 (germline): MDHEN, SYDVKM. Between the trimmed V and J ends, which lost 7 bases and 1 base, there was a span of 7 bases. CDR3 size: 12 residues.

The chain is built from TRBV9 and TRBJ1-1; D is ambiguous. The CDR3 runs 14 residues. The V end was cut by 0 bases, the J end by 1 base, with 7 bases between. CDR1 and CDR2 from the germline V gene are SGDLS and YYNGEE. CDR3 sequence reads: CASSVGTANTEAFF. DNA for the CDR3: TGTGCCAGCAGCGTAGGAACGGCGAACACTGAAGCTTTCTTT.

This clone showed up just once. The chain recombines TRBV11-1 with TRBJ2-5; D call uncertain. Germline loops: CDR1 SGHAT, CDR2 FQDESV (reference sequence). The CDR3 covers 13 residues. Trimming shortened V by 4 bases and J by 4 bases, and 10 bases separated the two germline ends. CDR3 residues: CASSSGVAETQYF. CDR3 DNA sequence: TGTGCCAGCAGCTCTGGGGTCGCAGAGACCCAGTACTTC.

Comment on this clone: Lacking the conserved final phenylalanine or tryptophan, this CDR3 likely reflects a read error. The limits of the CDR3 on the DNA are not certain, so only TCRdb's listed CDR3 is given. The CDR3 is CASSPGQL. The chain combines TRBV7-9 with TRBJ2-3; no check of the table's D call, TRBD1, against the DNA was made. The CDR3 totals 8 residues, both ends included. Germline CDR1 is SEHNR and CDR2 is FQNEAQ (reference sequence).

This chain's CDR3 is CASRAGGDQPQHF. Written as DNA, the CDR3 is TGCGCCAGCAGGGCAGGGGGGGATCAGCCCCAGCATTTT. This chain uses TRBV5-1 with TRBJ1-5; 7 positions agree with TRBD1. V trimming: 5 bases; J trimming: 5 bases; junction bases outside the gene matches: 4. This CDR3 region has 13 residues. Germline CDR1 is SGHRS and CDR2 is YFSETQ.

V is TRBV5-1 and J is TRBJ2-7, with TRBD2 matching 8 bases. This CDR3 comprises 14 residues. V trimming: 7 bases; J trimming: 2 bases; junction bases outside the gene matches: 8. Germline assignment: CDR1 SGHRS and CDR2 YFSETQ. CDR3 DNA sequence: TGCGCCAGCGGCTCCGGGACTAGGGCCTACGAGCAGTACTTC. Translating gives CASGSGTRAYEQYF.

The V gene is TRBV19, the J gene TRBJ2-1, with 12 bases identical to TRBD2. Trimming cost V 4 bases and J 4 bases; bases outside gene matches: 8. CDR1 LNHDA and CDR2 SQIVND come from the germline V gene (reference sequence). This CDR3 is 17 amino acids long. The CDR3: CASSRSSGTSGYNEQFF. The DNA for the CDR3 is TGTGCCAGTAGTAGATCGTCCGGGACTAGCGGGTACAATGAGCAGTTCTTC.

This clone turned up a few times. V is TRBV7-9 and J is TRBJ2-3, with D uncertain. This CDR3 has 17 amino acids. The V end lost 1 base, the J end lost 9 bases, and 23 bases lay between the germline ends. CDR1 and CDR2 (germline): SEHNR, FQNEAQ (reference sequence). CDR3 in DNA: TGTGCCAGCAGCTTAGTTGGGGATGTAACCCTCGATCGGACGCAGTATTTT. Protein sequence: CASSLVGDVTLDRTQYF. Full variable domain (rest looked up from reference TRBV7-9 and TRBJ2-3): DTGVSQNPRHKITKRGQNVTFRCDPISEHNRLYWYRQTLGQGPEFLTYFQNEAQLEKSRLLSDRFSAERPKGSFSTLEIQRTEQGDSAMYLCASSLVGDVTLDRTQYFGPGTRLTVL.

This chain joins TRBV29-1 and TRBJ2-4; 10 bases agree with TRBD2. This CDR3 contains 16 residues. Germline V lookup: CDR1 SQVTM, CDR2 ANQGSEA. Trimming removed 1 base from V and 0 bases from J; junction bases left unmatched: 3. CDR3 DNA sequence: TGCAGCGTTGAAGTACTAGCGGGACTAGCCAAAAACATTCAGTACTTC. Translation: CSVEVLAGLAKNIQYF.

The chain has TRBV25-1 and TRBJ2-7, with D perhaps TRBD2 (7 bases). This CDR3 contains 14 residues. Trimming removed 8 bases from V and 10 bases from J, with 24 bases in between. CDR1 and CDR2 (germline): MGHDK, SYGVNS. CDR3 nucleotide sequence: TGTGCCAGCCAACCTTCGGGGGGCAGGGGCGAACAGTACTTC. As protein: CASQPSGGRGEQYF.